The 23 T cell receptor beta chains below come from one sample, sequenced in a study of T cell responses to AZD1222 COVID-19 vaccine. Sequencing was performed with immunoSEQ multiplex PCR; in TCRdb, only in-frame clones are kept and a portion is missing. The table shows around 140,000 clones, with roughly 90% occurring only once. The source material was peripheral blood, sampled 28 days after the second AZD1222 dose. These receptors all stem from an adult who received the AZD1222 COVID-19 vaccine.

The V call is TRBV10-2, the J call TRBJ2-5; D is uncertain. This CDR3 contains 11 residues. V lost 4 bases, J lost 4 bases, and 4 bases lay in between. The germline V gene encodes CDR1 WSHSY and CDR2 SAAADI. CDR3 DNA sequence: TGCGCCAGCAGTGTGGTAGAGACCCAGTACTTC. Protein sequence: CASSVVETQYF.

This clone was seen only once. The V gene is TRBV30, the J gene TRBJ2-7; 10 positions agree with TRBD2. The CDR3 has 13 residues. Germline loops: CDR1 GTSNPN, CDR2 SVGIG (reference sequence). Germline trimming cut 4 bases from V and 7 bases from J; bases unmatched to any gene: 7. Here the CDR3 reads CAWTEAGGWEQYF. The CDR3 DNA reads as TGTGCCTGGACTGAAGCGGGAGGGTGGGAGCAGTACTTC.

This chain links TRBV5-1 with TRBJ1-1; 7 bases are a match to TRBD1. The ends lost 3 bases at V and 5 bases at J; junction bases unmatched: 7. Germline V gene lookup returns CDR1 SGHRS and CDR2 YFSETQ. The CDR3 has 14 residues. For the CDR3, the DNA is TGCGCCAGCAGCTCAGGGGGGCTAAGGACTGAAGCTTTCTTT. Translation: CASSSGGLRTEAFF.

V is TRBV7-2 and J is TRBJ2-1; no reliable D call. Trimming removed 6 bases from V and 4 bases from J, with 19 bases in between. The CDR3 is 16 amino acids. Germline CDR1 reads SGHTA; CDR2 reads FQGNSA. CDR3 loop: CASSPPSLVSYNEQFF. The CDR3 DNA reads TGTGCCAGCAGTCCACCATCTCTGGTATCTTACAATGAGCAGTTCTTC.

The V gene is TRBV14, the J gene TRBJ1-4, with no clear D. Per the germline V gene, CDR1 is SGHDN and CDR2 is FVKESK. The CDR3 consists of 15 residues. V was trimmed by 6 bases and J by 5 bases, leaving 16 bases between them. DNA for the CDR3: TGTGCCAGCAGTCTGACCAGGACCCCGAATGAAAAACTGTTTTTT. It specifies CASSLTRTPNEKLFF.

This chain links TRBV28 with TRBJ2-5, with D unresolved. The V end was cut by 3 bases, the J end by 5 bases, with 13 bases between. Germline CDR1 MDHEN, CDR2 SYDVKM. This CDR3 comprises 14 residues. This CDR3 is CASSFQVGLETQYF. The CDR3 DNA follows: TGTGCCAGCAGTTTTCAGGTGGGATTGGAGACCCAGTACTTC.

In its sample, this clone was seen once. The chain carries TRBV15 and TRBJ2-7; D might be TRBD2 (7 bases). With 1 base removed from V and 6 bases from J, the gap between germline ends came to 10 bases. The germline gives CDR1 LNHNV, CDR2 YYDKDF (reference sequence). The CDR3 has 13 amino acids. The CDR3 DNA reads as TGTGCCACCAGCAGAGCGGGGGGCTTCGAGCAGTACGTC. Translation gives CATSRAGGFEQYV.

The chain carries TRBV29-1 and TRBJ1-1; D not certain. The CDR3 extends over 13 amino acids. Trimming left V 6 bases short and J 0 bases short, with 11 bases between. From germline, CDR1 is SQVTM and CDR2 ANQGSEA. CDR3 nucleotides: TGCAGCGTCACGGACGGCATGAACACTGAAGCTTTCTTT. Translated: CSVTDGMNTEAFF.

The count of this clone is one. This rearrangement joins TRBV14 to TRBJ2-7; the match to TRBD2 covers 12 bases. The germline gives CDR1 SGHDN, CDR2 FVKESK. The junction had 3 bases not matched to a gene; V was cut back by 4 bases and J by 2 bases. The CDR3 covers 15 residues. The CDR3 DNA follows: TGTGCCAGCAGCCCGGGACTAGCGGGCGCCTACGAGCAGTACTTC. It specifies CASSPGLAGAYEQYF.

The genes are TRBV19 and TRBJ2-7; no firm D call. The germline V gene encodes CDR1 LNHDA and CDR2 SQIVND (reference sequence). The V and J ends lost 11 bases and 6 bases respectively, with 20 bases between them. The CDR3 has 13 amino acids. The CDR3 region is CAASSIVGFEQYF. The DNA of the CDR3 is TGTGCCGCCAGTAGTATAGTAGGGTTCGAGCAGTACTTC.

This chain links TRBV29-1 with TRBJ1-1; a possible D gene is TRBD1 (5 bases). Trimming took off 6 bases at V and 10 bases at J, with 27 bases between the two ends. The CDR3 is 15 residues long. Per the germline V gene, CDR1 is SQVTM and CDR2 is ANQGSEA. The CDR3: CSVEGTTASLLGAFF. The CDR3 DNA is TGCAGCGTCGAGGGCACGACAGCATCGCTTCTTGGAGCTTTCTTT.

V is TRBV6-5 and J is TRBJ2-7; D is possibly TRBD2 (5 bases). CDR3 length: 13 residues. The germline CDR1 and CDR2 sequences are MNHEY and SVGAGI. The V end lost 10 bases, the J end lost 3 bases, and 16 bases lay between the germline ends. CDR3 protein: CATHPSGIYEQYF. The CDR3 nucleotides read TGTGCCACCCACCCTTCGGGGATCTACGAGCAGTACTTC.

The genes are TRBV5-1 and TRBJ2-1; possible D gene TRBD1, 6 bases. The V end was cut by 1 base, the J end by 7 bases, with 9 bases between. The CDR3 runs 13 residues. CDR1 SGHRS and CDR2 YFSETQ come from the germline V gene. DNA for the CDR3: TGCGCCAGCAGCTTGCAGGGGTGGAATGAGCAGTTCTTC. It is translated as CASSLQGWNEQFF. Based on the CDR3 plus reference TRBV5-1 and TRBJ2-1, the full variable domain is KAGVTQTPRYLIKTRGQQVTLSCSPISGHRSVSWYQQTPGQGLQFLFEYFSETQRNKGNFPGRFSGRQFSNSRSEMNVSTLELGDSALYLCASSLQGWNEQFFGPGTRLTVL.

V gene TRBV28 combines with J gene TRBJ2-4; no clear D gene. The CDR3 totals 16 residues. The germline CDR1 and CDR2 sequences are MDHEN and SYDVKM. V lost 4 bases and J 0 bases, leaving 13 bases between the germline ends. CDR3 sequence: CASSSASPIAKNIQYF. CDR3 in DNA: TGTGCCAGCAGTTCGGCCAGCCCCATAGCCAAAAACATTCAGTACTTC.

CDR3 sequence: CASMAQGTLTEAFF. For the CDR3, the DNA is TGTGCCAGCATGGCACAAGGGACCTTAACTGAAGCTTTCTTT. This chain joins TRBV2 and TRBJ1-1; tentatively, D is TRBD1 (5 bases). The CDR3 has 14 amino acids. Trimming removed 7 bases from V and 5 bases from J, with 17 bases in between. Germline CDR1 is SNHLY and CDR2 is FYNNEI.

About this clone: This same CDR3 is encoded by further DNA sequences in the sample. V usage is TRBV28 and J usage is TRBJ1-5; D not certain. From germline, CDR1 is MDHEN and CDR2 SYDVKM. CDR3 length: 12 amino acids. V was pared by 3 bases and J by 2 bases, with 2 bases between. DNA for the CDR3: TGTGCCAGCAGTTTCCGCAATCAGCCCCAGCATTTT. Its translation is CASSFRNQPQHF.

The chain has TRBV5-1 and TRBJ1-2, with 12 nucleotides matching TRBD1. The CDR3 extends over 19 amino acids. CDR1 and CDR2 (germline): SGHRS, YFSETQ. The ends lost 1 base at V and 1 base at J; junction bases unmatched: 11. CDR3 loop: CASSLSGQGAVQSNYGYTF. CDR3 DNA sequence: TGCGCCAGCAGCTTGTCGGGACAGGGGGCGGTTCAAAGTAACTATGGCTACACCTTC.

This chain joins TRBV4-1 and TRBJ2-2; no firm D call. Germline V lookup: CDR1 MGHRA, CDR2 YSYEKL. The length of the CDR3 is 13 residues. The V end was cut by 0 bases, the J end by 7 bases, with 6 bases between. Here the CDR3 DNA reads TGCGCCAGCAGCCAAGATCGAGGCGGGGAGCTGTTTTTT. Translating it yields CASSQDRGGELFF.

V gene TRBV20-1 combines with J gene TRBJ2-1; D remains unclear. Germline loops: CDR1 DFQATT, CDR2 SNEGSKA (reference sequence). This CDR3 is 11 amino acids long. V was pared by 2 bases and J by 7 bases, with 6 bases between. The CDR3 loop reads CSARPGNEQFF. CDR3 sequence (DNA): TGCAGTGCTAGACCCGGGAATGAGCAGTTCTTC.

Comment on this clone: Other nucleotide sequences in the sample specify the same CDR3. The genes are TRBV28 and TRBJ1-1; D is uncertain. The V and J ends lost 5 bases and 1 base respectively, with 8 bases between them. Germline-derived CDR1 and CDR2 are MDHEN and SYDVKM. The CDR3 covers 13 residues. This chain's CDR3 is CASSLTENTEAFF. The CDR3 nucleotides read TGTGCCAGCAGTCTCACGGAGAACACTGAAGCTTTCTTT.

CDR3: CASSLMRDPYEQYF. The CDR3 nucleotides are TGTGCCAGCAGCTTAATGAGGGATCCCTACGAGCAGTACTTC. The chain uses TRBV7-2 and TRBJ2-7; maybe TRBD2 (5 bases). Trimming cost V 2 bases and J 2 bases, with 10 bases left between them. This CDR3 contains 14 residues. Per germline, CDR1 SGHTA and CDR2 FQGNSA.

This chain joins TRBV11-3 and TRBJ2-3; D possibly corresponds to TRBD2 (7 bases). V dropped 5 bases and J dropped 8 bases, with 11 bases sitting between them. This CDR3 contains 12 residues. The germline V gene encodes CDR1 SGHNT and CDR2 YENEEA. This chain's CDR3 is CASSQGGGTQYF. Written as DNA, the CDR3 is TGTGCCAGCAGCCAAGGGGGGGGTACGCAGTATTTT.

The chain recombines TRBV6-5 with TRBJ1-2; maybe TRBD1 (6 bases). Trimming left V 4 bases short and J 4 bases short, with 19 bases between. CDR1 is MNHEY and CDR2 is SVGAGI in the germline V gene. CDR3 length equals 16 residues. The CDR3 DNA follows: TGTGCCAGCAGTTCGCCCAGGGGACCCCAGGGCTATGGCTACACCTTC. Protein sequence: CASSSPRGPQGYGYTF.